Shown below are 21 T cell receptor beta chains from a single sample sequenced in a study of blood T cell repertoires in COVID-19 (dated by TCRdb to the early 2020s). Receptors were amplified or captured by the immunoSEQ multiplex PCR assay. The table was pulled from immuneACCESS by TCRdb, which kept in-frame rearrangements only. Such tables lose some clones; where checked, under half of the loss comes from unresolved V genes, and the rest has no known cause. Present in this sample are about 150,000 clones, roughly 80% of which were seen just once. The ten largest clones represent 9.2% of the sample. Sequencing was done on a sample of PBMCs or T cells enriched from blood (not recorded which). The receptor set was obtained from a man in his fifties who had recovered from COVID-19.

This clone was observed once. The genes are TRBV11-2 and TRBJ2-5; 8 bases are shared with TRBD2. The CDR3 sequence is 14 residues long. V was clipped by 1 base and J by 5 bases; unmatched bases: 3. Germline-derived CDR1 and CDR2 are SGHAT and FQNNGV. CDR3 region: CASSLGPSGETQYF. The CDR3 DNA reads TGTGCCAGCAGCTTAGGCCCTAGCGGGGAGACCCAGTACTTC.

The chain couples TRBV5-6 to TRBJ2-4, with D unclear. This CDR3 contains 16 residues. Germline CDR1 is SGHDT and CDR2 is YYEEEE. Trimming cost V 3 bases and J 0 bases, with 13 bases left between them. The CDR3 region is CASSSLTSRAKNIQYF. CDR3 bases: TGTGCCAGCAGCTCGTTGACAAGTCGAGCCAAAAACATTCAGTACTTC.

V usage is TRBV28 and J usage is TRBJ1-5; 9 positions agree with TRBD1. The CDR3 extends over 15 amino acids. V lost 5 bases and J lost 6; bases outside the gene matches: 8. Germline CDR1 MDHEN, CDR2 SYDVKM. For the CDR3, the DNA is TGTGCCAGCAGTCGAACAACAGGGGGCGGTCAGCCCCAGCATTTT. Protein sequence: CASSRTTGGGQPQHF.

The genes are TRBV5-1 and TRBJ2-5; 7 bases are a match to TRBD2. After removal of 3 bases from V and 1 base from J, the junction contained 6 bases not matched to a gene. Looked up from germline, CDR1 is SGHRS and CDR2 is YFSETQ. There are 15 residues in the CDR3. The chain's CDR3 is CASSWRRTSQETQYF. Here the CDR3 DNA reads TGCGCCAGCAGCTGGAGAAGGACTAGCCAAGAGACCCAGTACTTC. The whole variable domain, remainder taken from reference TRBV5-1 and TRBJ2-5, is KAGVTQTPRYLIKTRGQQVTLSCSPISGHRSVSWYQQTPGQGLQFLFEYFSETQRNKGNFPGRFSGRQFSNSRSEMNVSTLELGDSALYLCASSWRRTSQETQYFGPGTRLLVL.

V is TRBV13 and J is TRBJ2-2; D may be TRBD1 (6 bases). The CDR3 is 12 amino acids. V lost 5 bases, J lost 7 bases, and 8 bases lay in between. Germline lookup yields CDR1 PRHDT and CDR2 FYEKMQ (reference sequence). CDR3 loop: CASSTGNGELFF. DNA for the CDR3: TGTGCCAGCAGCACAGGGAACGGGGAGCTGTTTTTT.

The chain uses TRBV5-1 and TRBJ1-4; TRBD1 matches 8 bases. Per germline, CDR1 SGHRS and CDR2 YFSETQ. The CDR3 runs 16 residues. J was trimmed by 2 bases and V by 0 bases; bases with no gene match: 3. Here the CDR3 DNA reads TGCGCCAGCAGCTTGGCAGGGGGCAATACTAATGAAAAACTGTTTTTT. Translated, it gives CASSLAGGNTNEKLFF.

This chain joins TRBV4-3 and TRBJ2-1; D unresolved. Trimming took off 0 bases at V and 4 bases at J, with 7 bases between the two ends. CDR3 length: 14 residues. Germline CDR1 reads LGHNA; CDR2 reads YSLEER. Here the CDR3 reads CASSQDPTYNEQFF. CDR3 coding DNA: TGCGCCAGCAGCCAAGATCCCACTTACAATGAGCAGTTCTTC.

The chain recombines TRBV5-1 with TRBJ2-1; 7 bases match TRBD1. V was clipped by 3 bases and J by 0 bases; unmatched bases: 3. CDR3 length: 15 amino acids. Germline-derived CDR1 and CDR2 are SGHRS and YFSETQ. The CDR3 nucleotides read TGCGCCAGCAGCTCGCGACAGGGCTCCTACAATGAGCAGTTCTTC. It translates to CASSSRQGSYNEQFF. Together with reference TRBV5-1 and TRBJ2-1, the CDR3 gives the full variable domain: KAGVTQTPRYLIKTRGQQVTLSCSPISGHRSVSWYQQTPGQGLQFLFEYFSETQRNKGNFPGRFSGRQFSNSRSEMNVSTLELGDSALYLCASSSRQGSYNEQFFGPGTRLTVL.

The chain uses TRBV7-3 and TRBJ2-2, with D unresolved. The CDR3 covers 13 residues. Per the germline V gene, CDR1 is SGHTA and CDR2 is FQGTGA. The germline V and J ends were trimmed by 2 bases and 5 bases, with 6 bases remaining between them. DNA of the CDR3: TGTGCCAGCAGCTTATTCAGGACCGGGGAGCTGTTTTTT. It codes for CASSLFRTGELFF.

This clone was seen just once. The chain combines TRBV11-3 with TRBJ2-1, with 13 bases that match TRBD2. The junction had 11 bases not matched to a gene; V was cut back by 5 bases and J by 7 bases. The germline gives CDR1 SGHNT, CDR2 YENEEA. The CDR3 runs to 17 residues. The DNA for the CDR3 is TGTGCCAGCAGCCTCGAATCGGGACTAGCGGGGAGGAATGAGCAGTTCTTC. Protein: CASSLESGLAGRNEQFF.

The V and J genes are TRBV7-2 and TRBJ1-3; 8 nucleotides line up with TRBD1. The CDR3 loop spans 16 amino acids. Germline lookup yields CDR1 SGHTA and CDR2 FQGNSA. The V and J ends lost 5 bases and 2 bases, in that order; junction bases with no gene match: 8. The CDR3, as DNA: TGTGCCAGCAGCATCCGGTCAGGGGGCGCTGGAAACACCATATATTTT. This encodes CASSIRSGGAGNTIYF.

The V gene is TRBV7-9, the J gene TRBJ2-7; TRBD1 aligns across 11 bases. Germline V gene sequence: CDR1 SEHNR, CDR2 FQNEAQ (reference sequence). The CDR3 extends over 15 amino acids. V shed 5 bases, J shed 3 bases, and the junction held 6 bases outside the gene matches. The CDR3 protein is CASSQPGTGGYEQYF. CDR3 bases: TGTGCCAGCAGCCAGCCCGGGACAGGGGGCTACGAGCAGTACTTC.

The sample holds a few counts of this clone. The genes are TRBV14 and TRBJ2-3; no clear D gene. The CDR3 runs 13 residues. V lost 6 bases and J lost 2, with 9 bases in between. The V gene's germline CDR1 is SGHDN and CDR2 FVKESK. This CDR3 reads CASRHHNTDTQYF. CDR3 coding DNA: TGTGCCAGCAGACACCATAACACAGATACGCAGTATTTT. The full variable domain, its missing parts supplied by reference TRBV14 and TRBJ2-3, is EAGVTQFPSHSVIEKGQTVTLRCDPISGHDNLYWYRRVMGKEIKFLLHFVKESKQDESGMPNNRFLAERTGGTYSTLKVQPAELEDSGVYFCASRHHNTDTQYFGPGTRLTVL.

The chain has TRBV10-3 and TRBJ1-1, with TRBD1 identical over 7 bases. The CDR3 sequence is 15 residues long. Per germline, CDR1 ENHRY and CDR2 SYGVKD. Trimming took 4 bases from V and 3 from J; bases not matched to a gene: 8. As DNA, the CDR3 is TGTGCCATCAGTGCGACGGACAGGCCGGACACTGAAGCTTTCTTT. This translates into CAISATDRPDTEAFF.

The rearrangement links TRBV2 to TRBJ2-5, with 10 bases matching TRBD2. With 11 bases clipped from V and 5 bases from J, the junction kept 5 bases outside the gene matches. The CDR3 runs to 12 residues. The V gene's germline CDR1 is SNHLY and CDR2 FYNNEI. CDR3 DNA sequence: TGTGCCGGAAAACTAGCGGGGGAGACCCAGTACTTC. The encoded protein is CAGKLAGETQYF.

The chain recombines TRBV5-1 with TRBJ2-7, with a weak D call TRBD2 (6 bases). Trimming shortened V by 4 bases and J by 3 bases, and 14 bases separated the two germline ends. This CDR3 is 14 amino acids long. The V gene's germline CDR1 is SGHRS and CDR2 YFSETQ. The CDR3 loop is CASSPGTPNYEQYF. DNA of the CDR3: TGCGCCAGCAGCCCCGGGACTCCCAACTACGAGCAGTACTTC.

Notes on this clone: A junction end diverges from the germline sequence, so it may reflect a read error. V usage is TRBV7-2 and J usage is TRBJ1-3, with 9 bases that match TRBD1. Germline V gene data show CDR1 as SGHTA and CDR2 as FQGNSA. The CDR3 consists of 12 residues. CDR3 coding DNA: TGTGCCAGCAGCTTAACAGGGGGCGAAAGGGATTTT. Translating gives CASSLTGGERDF.

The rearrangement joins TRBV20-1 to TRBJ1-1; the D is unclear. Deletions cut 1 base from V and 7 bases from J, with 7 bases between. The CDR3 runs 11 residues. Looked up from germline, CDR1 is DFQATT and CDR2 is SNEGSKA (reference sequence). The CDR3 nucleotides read TGCAGTGCTAGAGTGACGGGTGAAGCTTTCTTT. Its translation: CSARVTGEAFF.

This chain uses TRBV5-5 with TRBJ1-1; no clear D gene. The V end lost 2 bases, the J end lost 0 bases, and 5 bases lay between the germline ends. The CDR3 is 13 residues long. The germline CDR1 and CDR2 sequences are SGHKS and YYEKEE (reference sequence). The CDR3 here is CASSFNLNTEAFF. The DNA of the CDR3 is TGTGCCAGCAGCTTTAATCTGAACACTGAAGCTTTCTTT.

The CDR3 nucleotides read TGTGCCAGCAGCCAAGATGTAGGACAGGGGGAGCAGCCCCAGCATTTT. This gives the protein CASSQDVGQGEQPQHF. The genes are TRBV4-2 and TRBJ1-5; 10 nucleotides align to TRBD1. Germline values: CDR1 LGHNA, CDR2 YNFKEQ. V lost 0 bases, J lost 7 bases, and 6 bases stayed unmatched. The CDR3 is made up of 16 amino acids.

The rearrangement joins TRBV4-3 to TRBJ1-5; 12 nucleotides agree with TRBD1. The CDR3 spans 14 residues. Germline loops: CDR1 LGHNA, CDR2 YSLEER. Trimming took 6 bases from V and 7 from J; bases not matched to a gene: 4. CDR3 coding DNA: TGCGCCAGCAGTCGGGACAGGGGGCGACAGCCCCAGCATTTT. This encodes CASSRDRGRQPQHF.